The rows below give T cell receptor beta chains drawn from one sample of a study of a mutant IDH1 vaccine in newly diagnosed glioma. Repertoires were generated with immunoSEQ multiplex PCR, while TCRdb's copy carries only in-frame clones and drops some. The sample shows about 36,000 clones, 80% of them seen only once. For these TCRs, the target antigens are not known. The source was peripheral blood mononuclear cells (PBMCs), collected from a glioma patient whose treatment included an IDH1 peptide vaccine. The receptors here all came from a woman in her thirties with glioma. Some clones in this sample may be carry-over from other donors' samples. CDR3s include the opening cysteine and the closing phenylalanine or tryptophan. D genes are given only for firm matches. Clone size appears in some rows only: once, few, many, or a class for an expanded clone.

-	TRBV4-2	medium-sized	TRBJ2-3	CASSREAGDTQYF	TGTGCCAGCAGCCGAGAAGCGGGAGATACGCAGTATTTT
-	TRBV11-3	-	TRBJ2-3	CASSLDSRDTQYF	TGTGCCAGCAGCTTAGATTCGAGAGATACGCAGTATTTT
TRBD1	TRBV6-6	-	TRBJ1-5	CASSYPGQTQPQHF	TGTGCCAGCAGTTATCCGGGACAGACCCAGCCCCAGCATTTT
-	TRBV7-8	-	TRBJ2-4	CASSQPEKEAKNIQYF	TGTGCCAGCAGCCAACCCGAGAAGGAAGCCAAAAACATTCAGTACTTC
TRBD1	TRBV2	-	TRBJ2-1	CASSWTGAPHEQFF	TGTGCCAGCAGTTGGACAGGGGCTCCCCATGAGCAGTTCTTC
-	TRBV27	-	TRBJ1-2	CASSSSGYGYTF	TGTGCCAGCAGTTCGTCAGGGTATGGCTACACCTTC
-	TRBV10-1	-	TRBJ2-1	CASSESRLAGGESEQFF	TGCGCCAGCAGTGAGTCTAGGCTAGCCGGAGGGGAGAGTGAGCAGTTCTTC
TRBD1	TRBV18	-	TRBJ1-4	CASSRKGAINEKLFF	TGTGCCAGCTCCCGGAAGGGGGCCATTAATGAAAAACTGTTTTTT
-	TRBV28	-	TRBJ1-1	CASSPVTGNTEAFF	TGTGCCAGCAGCCCCGTCACAGGGAACACTGAAGCTTTCTTT
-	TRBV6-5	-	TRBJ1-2	CASRSPQVSYGYTF	TGTGCCAGTAGATCCCCTCAGGTGTCCTATGGCTACACCTTC
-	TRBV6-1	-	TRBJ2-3	CASTQRRGTDTQYF	TGTGCCAGCACCCAACGGAGGGGTACAGATACGCAGTATTTT
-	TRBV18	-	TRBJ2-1	CASSPPTQMSSYNEQFF	TGTGCCAGCTCACCACCGACTCAGATGAGCTCCTACAATGAGCAGTTCTTC
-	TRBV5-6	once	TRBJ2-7	CASSLGGGGIYEQYF	TGTGCCAGCAGCTTGGGGGGTGGGGGGATCTACGAGCAGTACTTC
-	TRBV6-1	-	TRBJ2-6	CASSEVRSMQSRANVLTF	TGTGCCAGCAGTGAGGTCCGCTCTATGCAAAGTCGGGCCAACGTCCTGACTTTC
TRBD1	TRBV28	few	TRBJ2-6	CASGTRGPGANVLTF	TGTGCCAGCGGGACGAGGGGGCCCGGGGCCAACGTCCTGACTTTC
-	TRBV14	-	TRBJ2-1	CASSQYGSGNEQFF	TGTGCCAGCAGCCAATATGGGTCCGGCAATGAGCAGTTCTTC
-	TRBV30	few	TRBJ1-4	CATNTGYGEKLFF	TGTGCGACCAATACAGGGTACGGTGAAAAACTGTTTTTT
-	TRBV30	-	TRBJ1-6	CAWSGQVSSPLHF	TGTGCCTGGAGTGGGCAGGTCAGCTCACCCCTCCACTTT
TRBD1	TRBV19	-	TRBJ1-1	CASSITGGPPEAFF	TGTGCCAGTAGTATAACAGGGGGTCCCCCTGAAGCTTTCTTT
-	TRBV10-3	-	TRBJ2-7	CAISESQAREQYF	TGTGCCATCAGTGAGTCCCAGGCGCGGGAGCAGTACTTC
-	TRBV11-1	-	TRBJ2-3	CASSSDGTGTQYF	TGTGCCAGCAGCTCGGACGGCACAGGTACGCAGTATTTT
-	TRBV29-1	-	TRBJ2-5	CSVNPTGTQETQYF	TGCAGCGTTAACCCGACTGGTACTCAAGAGACCCAGTACTTC
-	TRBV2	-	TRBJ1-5	CASSPAVGPQHF	TGTGCCAGCAGTCCTGCAGTGGGGCCCCAGCATTTT
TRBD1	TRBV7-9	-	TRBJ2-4	CASSPGWTGMDIQYF	TGTGCCAGCAGCCCAGGATGGACAGGCATGGACATTCAGTACTTC
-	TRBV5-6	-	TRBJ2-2	CASSLRGRDTGELFF	TGTGCCAGCAGCTTGCGGGGGCGGGACACCGGGGAGCTGTTTTTT
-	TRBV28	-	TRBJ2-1	CASSALADSSYNEQFF	TGTGCCAGCAGTGCTCTAGCGGACAGCTCCTACAATGAGCAGTTCTTC
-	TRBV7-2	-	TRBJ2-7	CASSLGRRSEQYF	TGTGCCAGCAGCTTAGGGAGGAGGAGCGAGCAGTACTTC
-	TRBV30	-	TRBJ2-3	CAWSVGASTDTQYF	TGTGCCTGGAGTGTTGGTGCTAGCACAGATACGCAGTATTTT
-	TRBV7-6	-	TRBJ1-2	CASSSRQGRSYGYTF	TGTGCCAGCAGCTCCCGACAAGGAAGGAGCTATGGCTACACCTTC
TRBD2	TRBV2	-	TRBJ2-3	CASSAGGYATDTQYF	TGTGCCAGCAGCGCGGGGGGTTATGCTACAGATACGCAGTATTTT
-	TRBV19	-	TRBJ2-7	CASSIGVIGSYEQYF	TGTGCCAGTAGTATAGGGGTAATCGGCTCCTACGAGCAGTACTTC
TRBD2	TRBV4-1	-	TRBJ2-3	CASWQRDTDTQYF	TGCGCCAGCTGGCAGCGGGACACAGATACGCAGTATTTT
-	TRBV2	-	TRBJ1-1	CASSGDGGWNTEAFF	TGTGCCAGCAGTGGTGATGGAGGGTGGAACACTGAAGCTTTCTTT
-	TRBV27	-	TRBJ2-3	CASRPHYGGLGTDTQYF	TGTGCCAGCAGGCCTCATTATGGGGGGTTGGGCACAGATACGCAGTATTTT
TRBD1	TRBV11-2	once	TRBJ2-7	CASSPRGLGTENYEQYF	TGTGCCAGCAGCCCCCGGGGCCTGGGGACAGAAAACTACGAGCAGTACTTC
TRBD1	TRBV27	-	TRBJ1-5	CASNPGQGSGQVSQPQHF	TGTGCCAGCAATCCGGGACAGGGAAGCGGGCAGGTTAGTCAGCCCCAGCATTTT
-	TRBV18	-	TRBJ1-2	CASSPQENGYTF	TGTGCCAGCTCACCGCAGGAGAATGGCTACACCTTC
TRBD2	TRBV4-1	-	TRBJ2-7	CASSQPGLAEYEQYF	TGCGCCAGCAGCCAACCGGGACTAGCGGAATACGAGCAGTACTTC
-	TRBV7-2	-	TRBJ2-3	CASSPLSRADTQYF	TGTGCCAGCAGCCCCCTGTCCCGGGCAGATACGCAGTATTTT
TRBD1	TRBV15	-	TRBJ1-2	CATSRGQGDGYTF	TGTGCCACCAGCAGAGGACAGGGGGATGGCTACACCTTC
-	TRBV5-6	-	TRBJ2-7	CASSLAYEQYF	TGTGCCAGCAGCTTGGCCTACGAGCAGTACTTC
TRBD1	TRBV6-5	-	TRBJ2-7	CASSYLGQGAYEQYF	TGTGCCAGCAGTTACCTCGGACAGGGGGCGTACGAGCAGTACTTC
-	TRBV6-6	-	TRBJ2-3	CASSDLPERYF	TGTGCCAGCAGCGATCTACCTGAAAGGTATTTT
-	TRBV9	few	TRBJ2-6	CASTSGANVLTF	TGTGCCAGTACGTCAGGGGCCAACGTCCTGACTTTC
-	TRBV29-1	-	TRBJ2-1	CSASTQGLEQFF	TGCAGCGCTTCAACCCAGGGCCTTGAGCAGTTCTTC
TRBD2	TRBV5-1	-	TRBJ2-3	CASSPRRASGLTDTQYF	TGCGCCAGCAGCCCCCGACGGGCTAGCGGTCTCACAGATACGCAGTATTTT
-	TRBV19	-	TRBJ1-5	CASSIKGNQPQHF	TGTGCCAGTAGTATAAAGGGCAATCAGCCCCAGCATTTT
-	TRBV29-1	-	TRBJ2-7	CSVEGVRDDEQYF	TGCAGCGTTGAAGGGGTTAGGGACGACGAGCAGTACTTC
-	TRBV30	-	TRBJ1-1	CASTETTDEAFF	TGTGCCTCGACCGAAACCACCGATGAAGCTTTCTTT
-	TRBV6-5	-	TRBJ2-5	CASSGSGKETQYF	TGTGCCAGCAGTGGGTCTGGGAAAGAGACCCAGTACTTC
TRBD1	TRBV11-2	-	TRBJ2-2	CASSSGQGSLNTGELFF	TGTGCCAGCAGCTCGGGACAGGGATCCTTGAACACCGGGGAGCTGTTTTTT
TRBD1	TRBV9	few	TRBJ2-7	CASSVETGFYEQYF	TGTGCCAGCAGCGTAGAGACAGGGTTCTACGAGCAGTACTTC
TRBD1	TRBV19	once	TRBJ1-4	CASSIARDRDEKLFF	TGTGCCAGTAGTATAGCCCGGGACAGGGACGAAAAACTGTTTTTT
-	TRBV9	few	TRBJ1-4	CASSRGGTTNEKLFF	TGTGCCAGCAGCCGAGGAGGAACAACTAATGAAAAACTGTTTTTT